This passage covers 31 T cell receptor beta chains from one sample sequenced in a study of T cells in Graves' hyperthyroidism and ophthalmopathy. It was RNA transcripts that yielded the amplified TCR beta CDR3 regions. In the first-round RT-PCR of the TCR CDR3, the HTBI primer set was used. MiXCR, run by TCRdb on the multiplex PCR reads, gives a single entry per CDR3 protein. The data contain 800,000 or so distinct CDR3 sequences, 38% of them singletons. Sequenced: blood. These receptors were obtained from a man aged 18 to 30 with Graves' hyperthyroidism.

This clonotype appeared a few times. V and J are TRBV20-1 and TRBJ1-2, with D maybe TRBD1 (5 bases). The CDR3 is 15 amino acids. From germline, CDR1 is DFQATT and CDR2 SNEGSKA (reference sequence). V was clipped by 4 bases and J by 6 bases, with 21 bases between them. The CDR3 sequence is CSAISGFSRKDGYTF. CDR3 DNA: TGCAGTGCTATTTCAGGGTTTTCAAGAAAGGATGGCTACACCTTC.

The chain is built from TRBV27 and TRBJ2-5; tentative D call: TRBD1 (5 bases). CDR1 is MNHEY and CDR2 is SMNVEV in the germline V gene (reference sequence). The length of the CDR3 is 14 residues. The germline V and J ends were trimmed by 0 bases and 4 bases, with 9 bases remaining between them. The CDR3 DNA is TGTGCCAGCAGTTTATCGAGGCAGGGAGAGACCCAGTACTTC. Protein sequence: CASSLSRQGETQYF.

The gene calls are TRBV6-1 and TRBJ1-1; tentatively, D is TRBD1 (6 bases). The CDR3 totals 16 residues. Trimming took 6 bases from V and 6 from J, leaving 23 bases between them. Germline CDR1 reads MNHNS; CDR2 reads SASEGT. The CDR3 coding sequence is TGTGCCAGCAGCACGACTCCCGACAGGTGGGACCCTGAAGCTTTCTTT. This gives the protein CASSTTPDRWDPEAFF.

This clonotype was counted a few times. For the CDR3, the DNA is TGTGCCAGCAGCTTAGGCGGATGGGCCAGGCTCCAAGAGACCCAGTACTTC. Encoded protein: CASSLGGWARLQETQYF. The chain carries TRBV7-9 and TRBJ2-5; D is undetermined. The CDR3 consists of 17 residues. Germline CDR1 and CDR2: SEHNR and FQNEAQ (reference sequence). V lost 1 base and J lost 1, with 16 bases in between.

This clonotype was seen at least ten times. The chain joins TRBV7-8 to TRBJ1-6; no clear D gene. The CDR3 length is 15 residues. The germline V gene encodes CDR1 SGHVS and CDR2 FQNEAQ. Trimming took off 4 bases at V and 11 bases at J, with 18 bases between the two ends. This CDR3 is CASSSSVGIGAPLHF. DNA of the CDR3: TGTGCCAGCAGCTCCTCCGTGGGCATAGGAGCACCCCTCCACTTT.

The chain is built from TRBV14 and TRBJ1-1; no clear D gene. The CDR3 totals 16 residues. V lost 7 bases, J lost 1 base, and 19 bases lay in between. The germline CDR1 and CDR2 sequences are SGHDN and FVKESK. The CDR3 DNA reads TGTGCCAGCACCCCGGTGTCAGGCGTGGGGAACACTGAAGCTTTCTTT. This codes for CASTPVSGVGNTEAFF.

This clonotype was seen more than once but under ten times. The V gene is TRBV19, the J gene TRBJ1-1, with D possibly being TRBD1 (5 bases). Looked up from germline, CDR1 is LNHDA and CDR2 is SQIVND (reference sequence). Trimming removed 4 bases at V and 4 bases at J, with 10 bases between. The CDR3 totals 13 residues. The CDR3 sequence is CASSTGPATEAFF. Written as DNA, the CDR3 is TGTGCCAGTAGTACGGGACCCGCCACTGAAGCTTTCTTT.

The sample holds one count of this clonotype. V and J are TRBV29-1 and TRBJ1-6, with 8 bases aligning to TRBD1. Looked up from germline, CDR1 is SQVTM and CDR2 is ANQGSEA. Germline trimming cut 8 bases from V and 9 bases from J; bases unmatched to any gene: 9. The CDR3 extends over 13 amino acids. The DNA of the CDR3 is TGCAGCTCTGACAGGGGCGGAGGTTCACCCCTCCACTTT. This translates into CSSDRGGGSPLHF.

Written as DNA, the CDR3 is TGCAGTGCCCTAAGACTAGCGGGGGAAGAGACCCAGTACTTC. Amino acid sequence: CSALRLAGEETQYF. The chain links TRBV20-1 to TRBJ2-5; 12 bases agree with TRBD2. The CDR3 extends over 14 amino acids. J gave up 3 bases and V 6 bases, and 5 bases lay outside the gene matches. Germline V gene data show CDR1 as DFQATT and CDR2 as SNEGSKA (reference sequence).

The V gene is TRBV6-5, the J gene TRBJ1-5; D uncertain. CDR3 length equals 13 residues. Germline V lookup: CDR1 MNHEY, CDR2 SVGAGI. With 2 bases removed from V and 11 bases from J, the gap between germline ends came to 13 bases. The CDR3 sequence is CASSYGRTAAQHF. Here the CDR3 DNA reads TGTGCCAGCAGTTACGGTCGGACTGCCGCCCAGCATTTT.

The V gene is TRBV12-3 or TRBV12-4, the J gene TRBJ1-1; D is possibly TRBD1 (5 bases). Trimming cost V 7 bases and J 4 bases, with 16 bases left between them. This CDR3 has 14 amino acids. The CDR3 loop reads CASTLGGVGTEAFF. The CDR3 nucleotides read TGTGCCAGCACCCTTGGGGGGGTGGGCACTGAAGCTTTCTTT.

This clonotype appeared a few times. The V and J genes are TRBV5-4 and TRBJ1-6; D is possibly TRBD1 (5 bases). The V gene lost 5 bases and the J gene lost 4 bases, with 10 bases spanning the gap. This CDR3 has 14 amino acids. CDR1 SGHNT and CDR2 YYREEE come from the germline V gene (reference sequence). CDR3 loop: CASREGRYNSPLHF. DNA of the CDR3: TGTGCCAGCAGGGAGGGACGGTATAATTCACCCCTCCACTTT.

A few counts support this clonotype. At one end, the junction sequence differs from germline, possibly due to a read error. The chain uses TRBV10-3 and TRBJ2-5; 7 bases align to TRBD1. The CDR3 contains 16 residues. The V gene's germline CDR1 is ENHRY and CDR2 SYGVKD. CDR3 amino acids: CASSFGWGTAEETQYF. CDR3 nucleotides: TGTGCCAGCAGTTTTGGGTGGGGGACAGCTGAAGAGACCCAGTACTTC.

This clonotype was observed many times. The chain employs TRBV10-2 and TRBJ2-7, with 7 nucleotides matching TRBD2. Unmatched junction bases numbered 7, after V lost 9 bases and J lost 2 bases. The CDR3 is 13 residues long. CDR1 and CDR2 (germline): WSHSY, SAAADI. In DNA form, the CDR3 reads TGCGCCAGTACCTTTGGGGGGGCCTACGAGCAGTACTTC. It encodes CASTFGGAYEQYF.

This clonotype was picked up a small number of times. The chain employs TRBV12-3 or TRBV12-4 and TRBJ2-6, with 11 nucleotides matching TRBD1. The J segment lost 4 bases and the V segment lost 6 bases, leaving 8 bases of the junction unmatched. The CDR3 contains 17 residues. The CDR3 region has the DNA TGTGCCAGCAGACCTGGACAGGGGGCGCGCGGGGCCAACGTCCTGACTTTC. Translated: CASRPGQGARGANVLTF.

This clonotype was recorded at least ten times. This chain joins TRBV19 and TRBJ1-1; 7 nucleotides align to TRBD1. The CDR3 spans 14 residues. The junction had 3 bases not matched to a gene; V was cut back by 3 bases and J by 2 bases. Germline values: CDR1 LNHDA, CDR2 SQIVND (reference sequence). CDR3 protein: CASSMDRSNTEAFF. The CDR3 nucleotides read TGTGCCAGTAGTATGGACAGGAGCAACACTGAAGCTTTCTTT.

The chain joins TRBV7-3 to TRBJ1-4; 7 bases match TRBD1. Germline trimming cut 5 bases from V and 5 bases from J; bases unmatched to any gene: 8. This CDR3 region has 15 residues. Per germline, CDR1 SGHTA and CDR2 FQGTGA. Here the CDR3 reads CASSTWDSLNEKLFF. The CDR3 coding sequence is TGTGCCAGCAGCACATGGGACAGTCTAAATGAAAAACTGTTTTTT.

This clonotype was counted a few times. The chain combines TRBV9 with TRBJ2-5; no clear D gene. CDR1 is SGDLS and CDR2 is YYNGEE in the germline V gene. This CDR3 spans 14 amino acids. V dropped 2 bases and J dropped 1 base, with 9 bases sitting between them. CDR3 amino acids: CASSVSVGQETQYF. CDR3 DNA: TGTGCCAGCAGCGTCTCAGTGGGCCAAGAGACCCAGTACTTC.

There are many counts of this clonotype. The J gene is TRBJ1-5, the V gene TRBV7-2; 7 nucleotides align to TRBD1. Germline-derived CDR1 and CDR2 are SGHTA and FQGNSA. Trimming took 5 bases from V and 6 from J; bases not matched to a gene: 10. There are 15 residues in the CDR3. The CDR3 loop reads CASSARQGLFQPQHF. Written as DNA, the CDR3 is TGTGCCAGCAGCGCTAGACAGGGTTTGTTTCAGCCCCAGCATTTT.

This clonotype has only a few counts. The chain carries TRBV7-2 and TRBJ2-7; 7 nucleotides agree with TRBD2. J gave up 2 bases and V 5 bases, and 9 bases lay outside the gene matches. Germline V gene data show CDR1 as SGHTA and CDR2 as FQGNSA. This CDR3 contains 15 residues. CDR3 region: CASSPLATSTYEQYF. CDR3 nucleotide sequence: TGTGCCAGCAGCCCACTAGCGACCTCCACCTACGAGCAGTACTTC. The full variable domain, with the rest looked up from reference TRBV7-2 and TRBJ2-7, is GAGVSQSPSNKVTEKGKDVELRCDPISGHTALYWYRQSLGQGLEFLIYFQGNSAPDKSGLPSDRFSAERTGGSVSTLTIQRTQQEDSAVYLCASSPLATSTYEQYFGPGTRLTVT.

This clonotype was picked up many times. CDR3 nucleotide sequence: TGTGCCAGCAGGGCAGACGGAAGCAATCAGCCCCAGCATTTT. This sequence encodes CASRADGSNQPQHF. This chain uses TRBV2 with TRBJ1-5; D unclear. V was cut by 6 bases and J by 1 base, with 10 bases left in between. Germline values: CDR1 SNHLY, CDR2 FYNNEI. This CDR3 contains 14 residues.

This clonotype was found many times. The rearrangement joins TRBV20-1 to TRBJ2-7; 8 nucleotides line up with TRBD1. Germline V CDR1 and CDR2: DFQATT, SNEGSKA (reference sequence). The CDR3 is made up of 13 amino acids. Trimming took 0 bases from V and 6 from J; bases not matched to a gene: 4. The CDR3 DNA reads TGCAGTGCTAGAGATCTACAGGGGGGCGAGCAGTACTTC. This codes for CSARDLQGGEQYF.

The chain has TRBV19 and TRBJ1-2, with 7 nucleotides matching TRBD1. After removal of 4 bases from V and 3 bases from J, the junction contained 2 bases not matched to a gene. Germline values: CDR1 LNHDA, CDR2 SQIVND (reference sequence). The CDR3 runs 13 residues. In DNA, the CDR3 is TGTGCCAGTAGTACGGGACAGCACTATGGCTACACCTTC. The encoded protein is CASSTGQHYGYTF.

The table lists this clonotype with a few counts. This chain links TRBV4-2 with TRBJ2-5; D not resolved. The V end was cut by 1 base, the J end by 3 bases, with 12 bases between. Looked up from germline, CDR1 is LGHNA and CDR2 is YNFKEQ. This CDR3 has 15 amino acids. CDR3 DNA: TGTGCCAGCAGCCAAGTCGCGACTCGAGAAGAGACCCAGTACTTC. The encoded protein is CASSQVATREETQYF.

V and J are TRBV11-1 and TRBJ2-7; no reliable D call. Germline CDR1 reads SGHAT; CDR2 reads FQDESV (reference sequence). The length of the CDR3 is 15 residues. V was clipped by 1 base and J by 4 bases, with 14 bases between them. CDR3 residues: CASSLGFGREYEQYF. The CDR3 DNA sequence: TGTGCCAGCAGCTTAGGATTTGGTAGGGAATACGAGCAGTACTTC.

This clonotype showed up just a few times. The V call is TRBV5-1, the J call TRBJ1-2; no firm D call. Germline V lookup: CDR1 SGHRS, CDR2 YFSETQ. The length of the CDR3 is 13 residues. Trimming shortened V by 4 bases and J by 8 bases, and 15 bases separated the two germline ends. The CDR3 is CASSPSDMRGYTF. Written as DNA, the CDR3 is TGCGCCAGCAGCCCGTCTGACATGCGGGGCTACACCTTC.

J is TRBJ2-2 and V is TRBV14; 7 bases agree with TRBD1. Germline CDR1 is SGHDN and CDR2 is FVKESK. This CDR3 comprises 15 residues. J was trimmed by 3 bases and V by 5 bases; bases with no gene match: 6. CDR3 DNA: TGTGCCAGCAGCGTAGGGACAGACTACACCGGGGAGCTGTTTTTT. Translating it yields CASSVGTDYTGELFF.

V usage is TRBV7-3 and J usage is TRBJ2-7, with 7 bases fitting TRBD1. Germline assignment: CDR1 SGHTA and CDR2 FQGTGA. This CDR3 spans 12 amino acids. Germline trimming cut 4 bases from V and 6 bases from J; bases unmatched to any gene: 3. The CDR3 loop is CASSSRTGEQYF. The CDR3 nucleotides read TGTGCCAGCAGCTCGAGGACAGGCGAGCAGTACTTC.

This clonotype has ten or more counts. The chain couples TRBV10-3 to TRBJ2-7; TRBD1 aligns across 12 bases. The V gene end was trimmed by 3 bases and the J gene end by 7 bases; junction bases not matched to a gene: 10. Germline V gene data show CDR1 as ENHRY and CDR2 as SYGVKD. The CDR3 is made up of 16 amino acids. The CDR3 is CAISDPGTGGVWEQYF. The CDR3 nucleotides read TGTGCCATCAGTGACCCCGGGACAGGGGGCGTTTGGGAGCAGTACTTC.

This chain connects TRBV7-6 to TRBJ1-3; 12 positions match TRBD1. Germline V CDR1 and CDR2: SGHVS, FNYEAQ. This CDR3 spans 19 amino acids. Unmatched junction bases numbered 11, after V lost 0 bases and J lost 5 bases. Here the CDR3 DNA reads TGTGCCAGCAGCTTAGCTTGGTGGGGACAGGGGGCGCTTAGAAACACCATATATTTT. Translated, it gives CASSLAWWGQGALRNTIYF.

The chain has TRBV19 and TRBJ1-3, with 8 bases identical to TRBD1. From germline, CDR1 is LNHDA and CDR2 SQIVND (reference sequence). V shed 3 bases, J shed 5 bases, and the junction held 6 bases outside the gene matches. This CDR3 has 15 residues. CDR3 bases: TGTGCCAGTAGTATCGGGCAGGGGGCTCGAAACACCATATATTTT. Encoded protein: CASSIGQGARNTIYF.